The next 8 T cell receptor beta chains were all read from a single sample in a study of blood T cell repertoires in COVID-19. The protocol was immunoSEQ multiplex PCR, while the TCRdb copy is restricted to in-frame clones and leaves out a portion. The data show fewer than 60,000 clones, about 83% seen once. Sequencing input: peripheral blood. The source of these receptors is a human donor in a cohort sampled during active COVID-19.

In its sample, this clone was seen once. The V call is TRBV25-1, the J call TRBJ2-7; D might be TRBD1 (6 bases). Between the trimmed V and J ends, which lost 1 base and 5 bases, there was a span of 12 bases. The CDR3 is 14 amino acids. Germline V CDR1 and CDR2: MGHDK, SYGVNS. The CDR3 reads CASSESQGKDEQYF. CDR3 nucleotide sequence: TGTGCCAGCAGTGAATCTCAGGGGAAAGACGAGCAGTACTTC.

The chain employs TRBV9 and TRBJ1-6; TRBD1 matches at 10 bases. From germline, CDR1 is SGDLS and CDR2 YYNGEE. This CDR3 is built from 15 residues. J lost 8 bases, V lost 4 bases, and 6 bases had no gene match. CDR3 bases: TGTGCCAGCAGCCGAGGACAGGGGGGATATTCACCCCTCCACTTT. Its translation is CASSRGQGGYSPLHF.

This clone turned up a few times. This chain links TRBV3-1 (or the pseudogene TRBV3-2) with TRBJ1-5; D gene ambiguous. Trimming stripped 2 bases from V and 7 bases from J, with 9 bases between. The CDR3 sequence is 13 residues long. CDR1 and CDR2 from the germline V gene are LGHDT and YNNKEL (reference sequence). The CDR3 reads CASSQMGAQPQHF. The DNA for the CDR3 is TGTGCCAGCAGCCAAATGGGAGCCCAGCCCCAGCATTTT.

This chain connects TRBV24-1 to TRBJ2-1; the D gene is possibly TRBD2 (6 bases). Trimming took 1 base from V and 0 from J, leaving 12 bases between them. The CDR3 loop spans 17 amino acids. Germline loops: CDR1 KGHDR, CDR2 SFDVKD. The DNA for the CDR3 is TGTGCCACCAGTGATTTAGGAGGGTATGACTCCTACAATGAGCAGTTCTTC. It is translated as CATSDLGGYDSYNEQFF.

The chain combines TRBV24-1 with TRBJ2-3; the D is unclear. There are 12 residues in the CDR3. Germline CDR1 is KGHDR and CDR2 is SFDVKD. V was trimmed by 4 bases and J by 6 bases, leaving 7 bases between them. In nucleotides, the CDR3 is TGTGCCACCAGTGACCCCGGGGATACGCAGTATTTT. Translating gives CATSDPGDTQYF.

This clone was picked up one time. CDR3 in DNA: TGTGCCAGAAGCCGTCGGACTAGCGGGGCCTCCTACGAGCAGTACTTC. Its protein product is CARSRRTSGASYEQYF. This chain links TRBV5-3 with TRBJ2-7; 12 bases agree with TRBD2. TRBV5-3 is annotated as an ORF whose role is uncertain. CDR3 length: 16 residues. Losses at the gene ends were 4 bases for V and 0 bases for J; bases not matched to a gene: 5.

The genes are TRBV5-6 and TRBJ1-1; TRBD1 might be the D (5 bases). This CDR3 has 14 residues. V lost 1 base to trimming and J lost 3 bases, with 10 bases between them. The germline V gene encodes CDR1 SGHDT and CDR2 YYEEEE. The CDR3 sequence is CASSLPGGHTEAFF. CDR3 coding DNA: TGTGCCAGCAGCTTGCCGGGGGGTCACACTGAAGCTTTCTTT.

About this clone: Other DNA sequences in the sample encode the same CDR3. The J gene is TRBJ2-7, the V gene TRBV5-6; 8 bases align to TRBD2. Trimming cost V 4 bases and J 1 base; bases outside gene matches: 4. CDR1 and CDR2 from the germline V gene are SGHDT and YYEEEE. This CDR3 is 14 amino acids long. The DNA for the CDR3 is TGTGCCAGCAGCCCAAGCGGGAGTTCCTACGAGCAGTACTTC. Translated: CASSPSGSSYEQYF.